What follows describes a single TCR beta chain. The antigen it binds to is not known. The sample holds no much larger clone one base away, and base qualities are not on file. TCRbeta CDR3 regions were amplified from genomic DNA using the immunoSEQ Assay, a bias-controlled multiplex PCR. Per the authors' processing: The number of nucleated cells in each sample was estimated by amplification of reference gene primers within the assay. To quantify the absolute abundance of each unique TCRbeta CDR3 rearrangement, sequence reads were collapsed and filtered. For each sample, productive Simpson clonality was calculated by taking the square root of Simpson's diversity index across productive rearrangements. TCRdb took over this immuneACCESS table, retaining in-frame rearrangements with V and J assigned. Such tables are incomplete; in checked studies, under half of the missing clones stem from an unresolved V gene, and the remainder is unexplained. V and J calls and clone size follow that table, whereas D and trimming were derived from the DNA. In this sample the table shows 150,000 or so clones, 90% to 95% of which occur a single time. The top ten hold 0.53% of the sample.

Collaborating institutions collected whole blood in K2EDTA tubes following their own protocols. For TCRbeta analysis, collaborators shipped samples as frozen whole blood, isolated PBMCs, or DNA extracted from either of those sample types. This entry comes from a study of blood T cell repertoires in COVID-19 (TCRdb year 2020). About the investigation overall: Samples covering the acute and convalescent phases of COVID-19 were provided by collaborators in the United States, Italy and Spain. The prospective study material was composed of cDNA or gDNA derived from T cells, B-cell-depleted T cells, or PBMCs. Subjects who had been exposed to COVID-19, were actively infected with it, or had recovered from it provided the deeply sampled blood TCRbeta repertoires that made up the dataset. A freely available public database, intended as a resource for researchers studying the immune response to SARS-CoV-2, is where the repertoires were released. The samples were drawn from two sources: the first 160 participants of the ongoing ImmuneRACE study, and over 1,000 subjects contributed by 6 global collaborators. Nearly every sample came with metadata listing a de-identified subject ID, COVID-19 status, age in years and sex. Where HLA class I and class II types were available, the types were taken from metadata supplied by the sample provider, not from assay-based typing.

General conclusions and limits of the study: Clinical and demographic metadata were provided uncurated, with the amount varying by source and participant.

The sequence came from a man aged 50 to 59 with acute or convalescent COVID-19. Sample: peripheral blood.

The sequence in DNA is TGCGCCAGCAGCCTAACAGGGACCACCGGGGAGCTGTTTTTT. Translated, it reads CASSLTGTTGELFF. This chain joins TRBV5-1 to TRBJ2-2, and possibly TRBD1, on 6 matching bases. Spanning cysteine to phenylalanine, the CDR3 consists of 14 amino acids. Here the CDR3 DNA is all that survives: 42 bases in frame from base 1. For CDR1 and CDR2, the germline V gene lists SGHRS and YFSETQ. Trimming at the junction amounts to 4 bases on V and 4 bases on J, and the germline ends lie 11 bases apart.